This entry concerns a single T cell receptor (beta chain). This entry is derived from a study of blood T cell repertoires in COVID-19. At the level of the study: Acute-phase and convalescent COVID-19 samples originated in the United States, Italy and Spain. Nucleic acid was either cDNA or gDNA, and it came from T cells, B-cell-depleted T cells, or PBMCs.

Original processing methods: Reference gene primers were amplified, and this amplification served to estimate nucleated cell counts. Generated by immunoSEQ multiplex PCR, the TCRdb table keeps only in-frame clones and is missing some. V and J calls and clone size are as listed in that table; D and trimming were resolved from the DNA. Of roughly 120,000 clones in the sample, about four fifths were seen once. This CDR3 has 11 residues. Germline V gene sequence: CDR1 ENHRY, CDR2 SYGVKD. Trimming took off 7 bases at V and 2 bases at J, with 5 bases between the two ends. This receptor was taken from a man in his 70s with acute or convalescent COVID-19. The genes are TRBV10-3 and TRBJ1-1; no definite D call. The sample comprised peripheral blood. The CDR3 is CAIKANTEAFF. Here the CDR3 DNA reads TGTGCCATCAAAGCAAACACTGAAGCTTTCTTT.